This TCR beta chain stems from a study of shared clonotypes between healthy human individuals. What was sequenced on ten immunoSEQ deep assay plates was unsorted PBMC DNA. Per the original data handling: Junction-only sequences produced by ImmunoSEQ had no quality scores, so filtering differed. Using immunoSEQ multiplex PCR, the repertoire was profiled, and TCRdb retains in-frame clones only, with some absent. The V and J calls and the clone size are those of that table, but D and trimming were determined from the DNA. Found here are roughly 500,000 clones, more than 65% of them singletons; the top ten hold about an eighth. Donors were healthy HIV-negative adults without recent acute infections or vaccinations. Every one of the donors was a Caucasian adult that lived in Nashville, Tennessee. V shed 8 bases and J 5 bases; nucleotides not matched to a gene: 14. This CDR3 region has 15 residues. CDR1 and CDR2 (germline): SNHLY, FYNNEI.

Material for sequencing was PBMCs. This TCR was sampled from a middle-aged woman in good health. Some clones in this sample may be carry-over from other donors' samples. The chain employs TRBV2 and TRBJ1-1; 7 nucleotides agree with TRBD1. CDR3 residues: CASQKELQGMTEAFF. CDR3 in DNA: TGTGCCAGCCAAAAAGAACTACAGGGGATGACTGAAGCTTTCTTT.